A selection of T cell receptor beta chains follows, all from one sample in a study of T-cell reconstitution after alpha-beta-depleted transplantation in children. TCRdb itself ran the PCR reads through MiXCR, one entry per CDR3 protein. The table has around 64,000 distinct CDR3 sequences, under 13% seen once. Sequencing was performed on PBMCs, taken before TCRalphabeta/CD19-depleted stem cell transplant. The receptors come from a boy aged 5 to 17 with acute myeloid leukemia, due to receive a stem cell transplant. The CDR3 runs from the conserved cysteine through the conserved F or W. Each record gives: CDR3 DNA, CDR3 protein, V gene, clone size, D gene, J gene. D genes are given only for firm matches. Size is omitted from some rows. Given values are once, few, many or a class for expanded clones.

DNA: TGCAGCGTCGAGGGTGGAGGGGGGCAGCCCCAGCATTTT
CDR3: CSVEGGGGQPQHF
V: TRBV29-1
size: many
D: .
J: TRBJ1-5

DNA: TGTGCCAGCAGTTCCCAGAGACCGGGTAATCAGCCCCAGCATTTT
CDR3: CASSSQRPGNQPQHF
V: TRBV12-3/TRBV12-4
size: many
D: .
J: TRBJ1-5

DNA: TGTGCCAGCAGCGTAGTTTCGGGGAGTGGAAACACCATATATTTT
CDR3: CASSVVSGSGNTIYF
V: TRBV9
size: many
D: .
J: TRBJ1-3

DNA: TGTGCCAGCAGCTTAGAAGGGGGCGGGAGAGCTTTCTTT
CDR3: CASSLEGGGRAFF
V: TRBV7-2
size: many
D: TRBD1
J: TRBJ1-1

DNA: TGTGCCAGCAGTTACTACGGTGAAGCCAAAAACATTCAGTACTTC
CDR3: CASSYYGEAKNIQYF
V: TRBV6-5
size: many
D: .
J: TRBJ2-4

DNA: TGCGCCAGCAGCCAAGCAGGGTTCTCTACTGCCGGGGAGCTGTTTTTT
CDR3: CASSQAGFSTAGELFF
V: TRBV4-3
size: many
D: .
J: TRBJ2-2

DNA: TGTGCCAGCAGCCAAGGGCTCCGAGGGGACATTCAGTACTTC
CDR3: CASSQGLRGDIQYF
V: TRBV4-2
size: many
D: .
J: TRBJ2-4

DNA: TGTGCCAGCAGCAGTCGCCCGCTCGTTGTGTACGAGCAGTACTTC
CDR3: CASSSRPLVVYEQYF
V: TRBV7-9
size: many
D: .
J: TRBJ2-7

DNA: TGTGCCTGGAATATGGGCCAGGGCGGGGAGACCCAGTACTTC
CDR3: CAWNMGQGGETQYF
V: TRBV30
size: .
D: .
J: TRBJ2-5

DNA: TGTGCCAGTCAACCTCAGGGAGGACGTGGCTACACCTTC
CDR3: CASQPQGGRGYTF
V: TRBV19
size: few
D: .
J: TRBJ1-2

DNA: TGTGCCAGCAGCTTTAGGCGGGGGGGCCCAAATGAGCAGTTCTTC
CDR3: CASSFRRGGPNEQFF
V: TRBV7-2
size: many
D: TRBD2
J: TRBJ2-1